Following are 18 T cell receptor beta chains from one sample sequenced in a study of patients and donors after allogeneic stem cell transplantation. One entry per CDR3 protein results from TCRdb running MiXCR on the RT-PCR reads. The sample contains about a million distinct CDR3 sequences, approximately 19% of which appear only once. The sequenced sample was blood, either unsorted or a sorted T cell fraction (not recorded which). The receptors were gathered from a human donor who was either an allogeneic HSCT recipient or a stem cell or donor lymphocyte infusion donor (not recorded which). It is not recorded whose cells these are; they may come from a transplant donor.

Ten or more counts support this clonotype. The CDR3: CASTRDSMGTGAQYF. CDR3 coding DNA: TGTGCCAGCACCCGGGACTCGATGGGAACGGGGGCGCAGTATTTT. This chain uses TRBV12-3 or TRBV12-4 with TRBJ2-3, with TRBD2 as a possible D gene (6 bases). The CDR3 has 15 amino acids. Trimming pared 7 bases from V and 10 bases from J, leaving 24 bases between.

This clonotype was counted a few times. V gene TRBV12-3 or TRBV12-4 combines with J gene TRBJ1-2, with no clear D. V was trimmed by 2 bases and J by 8 bases, leaving 9 bases between them. This CDR3 comprises 12 residues. CDR3 nucleotide sequence: TGTGCCAGCAGTTTAAGGCCTGGGGGCTACACCTTC. Its protein is CASSLRPGGYTF.

This chain links TRBV7-9 with TRBJ1-5; D may be TRBD1 (5 bases). Trimming pared 6 bases from V and 7 bases from J, leaving 16 bases between. The germline V gene encodes CDR1 SEHNR and CDR2 FQNEAQ (reference sequence). The CDR3 is 14 amino acids. The CDR3 coding sequence is TGTGCCAGCAGTCATAGCAGGGAAGGGCAGCCCCAGCATTTT. As protein: CASSHSREGQPQHF.

The chain joins TRBV20-1 to TRBJ2-1; 9 bases are shared with TRBD2. J was trimmed by 6 bases and V by 3 bases; bases with no gene match: 15. CDR1 is DFQATT and CDR2 is SNEGSKA in the germline V gene (reference sequence). This CDR3 region has 17 residues. CDR3 in DNA: TGCAGTGCTAGGGGCTTTTTAGCGGGAGCTGTCGGCAATGAGCAGTTCTTC. It translates to CSARGFLAGAVGNEQFF.

In its sample, this clonotype was seen a few times. The gene calls are TRBV20-1 and TRBJ2-3; possibly TRBD1 for D (6 bases). Per germline, CDR1 DFQATT and CDR2 SNEGSKA (reference sequence). This CDR3 has 14 amino acids. Trimming removed 0 bases at V and 10 bases at J, with 17 bases between. The CDR3 protein is CSARDPQGSSSQYF. DNA for the CDR3: TGCAGTGCTAGAGATCCCCAGGGGTCATCATCGCAGTATTTT.

CDR3 residues: CAISESKTPDEKLFF. The CDR3 region has the DNA TGTGCCATCAGTGAGTCAAAGACACCGGATGAAAAACTGTTTTTT. The J gene is TRBJ1-4, the V gene TRBV10-3, with unresolved D. Germline V gives CDR1 ENHRY, CDR2 SYGVKD. Trimming took 0 bases from V and 6 from J, leaving 11 bases between them. The CDR3 is 15 residues long.

The chain has TRBV11-1 and TRBJ2-2; a possible D gene is TRBD2 (6 bases). The ends were cut back, 5 bases at V and 3 bases at J, with 28 bases in the middle. The CDR3 has 20 amino acids. Per the germline V gene, CDR1 is SGHAT and CDR2 is FQDESV (reference sequence). CDR3 protein: CASSLKSVGSPSVYTGELFF. In DNA form, the CDR3 reads TGTGCCAGCAGCCTAAAATCGGTTGGGAGTCCTAGCGTCTACACCGGGGAGCTGTTTTTT.

V gene TRBV5-6 combines with J gene TRBJ1-3; unclear D gene. The V and J ends lost 0 bases and 0 bases respectively, with 13 bases between them. The CDR3 sequence is 17 residues long. Germline CDR1 and CDR2: SGHDT and YYEEEE. CDR3 nucleotide sequence: TGTGCCAGCAGCTTGGTAAAGGGCAGGTACTCTGGAAACACCATATATTTT. Translating it yields CASSLVKGRYSGNTIYF. The whole variable domain, filled in from reference TRBV5-6 and TRBJ1-3, reads DAGVTQSPTHLIKTRGQQVTLRCSPKSGHDTVSWYQQALGQGPQFIFQYYEEEERQRGNFPDRFSGHQFPNYSSELNVNALLLGDSALYLCASSLVKGRYSGNTIYFGEGSWLTVV.

There are a few counts of this clonotype. The V and J genes are TRBV25-1 and TRBJ1-1; TRBD1 matches at 7 bases. The V gene end was trimmed by 4 bases and the J gene end by 4 bases; junction bases not matched to a gene: 6. Germline CDR1 MGHDK, CDR2 SYGVNS. The CDR3 is 14 amino acids. The CDR3 reads CASSGQGKSTEAFF. The CDR3 region has the DNA TGTGCCAGCAGTGGACAGGGAAAAAGCACTGAAGCTTTCTTT.

CDR3 loop: CASSVKTSGQFGYTF. CDR3 DNA: TGTGCCAGCAGCGTTAAAACCTCGGGACAGTTTGGCTACACCTTC. The chain links TRBV9 to TRBJ1-2, with 7 bases lining up with TRBD1. This CDR3 comprises 15 residues. Trimming took 2 bases from V and 7 from J; bases not matched to a gene: 11. Germline CDR1 SGDLS, CDR2 YYNGEE.

In DNA, the CDR3 is TGTGCCAGCAGTTTCTCTAGGCCCAGTCTTGCCTACGAGCAGTACTTC. Translated, it gives CASSFSRPSLAYEQYF. V gene TRBV12-3 or TRBV12-4 combines with J gene TRBJ2-7; D gene unclear. Trimming stripped 3 bases from V and 2 bases from J, with 17 bases between. The CDR3 runs to 16 residues.

There are a few counts of this clonotype. CDR3 sequence reads: CASSQGQQPQHF. The CDR3 coding sequence is TGCGCCAGCAGCCAAGGTCAGCAGCCCCAGCATTTT. V gene TRBV4-1 combines with J gene TRBJ1-5; no definite D call. The germline CDR1 and CDR2 sequences are MGHRA and YSYEKL. V was pared by 1 base and J by 7 bases, with 5 bases between. The CDR3 runs 12 residues.

This sequence joins TRBV11-2 and TRBJ2-2, with D possibly matching TRBD2 (6 bases). CDR3 length: 16 amino acids. Trimming cost V 5 bases and J 5 bases, with 18 bases left between them. Germline loops: CDR1 SGHAT, CDR2 FQNNGV. The CDR3 loop reads CASSRGTPGGTGELFF. For the CDR3, the DNA is TGTGCCAGCAGCCGCGGGACTCCCGGGGGAACCGGGGAGCTGTTTTTT.

This clonotype was seen only a few times. The CDR3 DNA reads TGCGCCAGCAGCTTGGGGGACAGGGTACGAATCTACGAGCAGTACTTC. Translating it yields CASSLGDRVRIYEQYF. The V and J genes are TRBV5-1 and TRBJ2-7; TRBD1 agrees at 9 bases. The CDR3 length is 16 residues. Germline loops: CDR1 SGHRS, CDR2 YFSETQ. V trimming: 0 bases; J trimming: 3 bases; junction bases outside the gene matches: 7.

This clonotype was picked up many times. The chain carries TRBV29-1 and TRBJ1-1; 7 nucleotides match TRBD1. Losses at the gene ends were 7 bases for V and 1 base for J; bases not matched to a gene: 3. The CDR3 length is 12 residues. Germline assignment: CDR1 SQVTM and CDR2 ANQGSEA. CDR3 residues: CSAGQANTEAFF. For the CDR3, the DNA is TGCAGCGCCGGACAGGCGAACACTGAAGCTTTCTTT.

The rearrangement uses TRBV21-1 and TRBJ2-7; the table's D call of TRBD1 was not tested on the DNA. TRBV21-1 is a documented pseudogene. This CDR3 contains 18 residues. The CDR3 here is CASRQTKAQGSPPYEQYF. The CDR3, as DNA: TGTGCCAGCCGGCAAACTAAAGCTCAGGGGAGCCCACCCTACGAGCAGTACTTC.

This clonotype was picked up a small number of times. V is TRBV19 and J is TRBJ2-5; perhaps TRBD1 as D (6 bases). The germline V gene encodes CDR1 LNHDA and CDR2 SQIVND (reference sequence). The V end was cut by 5 bases, the J end by 5 bases, with 18 bases between. The CDR3 has 15 amino acids. The CDR3, as DNA: TGTGCCAGTAGTGCCGGGACAAAACGTTGGGAGACCCAGTACTTC. Translation: CASSAGTKRWETQYF.

This clonotype was seen more than once but under ten times. The chain uses TRBV12-3 or TRBV12-4 and TRBJ1-2, with TRBD1 matching 8 bases. With 6 bases clipped from V and 3 bases from J, the junction kept 6 bases outside the gene matches. The CDR3 length is 14 residues. Here the CDR3 DNA reads TGTGCCAGCAGACCCCGGGACAGGCACTATGGCTACACCTTC. Translation: CASRPRDRHYGYTF.